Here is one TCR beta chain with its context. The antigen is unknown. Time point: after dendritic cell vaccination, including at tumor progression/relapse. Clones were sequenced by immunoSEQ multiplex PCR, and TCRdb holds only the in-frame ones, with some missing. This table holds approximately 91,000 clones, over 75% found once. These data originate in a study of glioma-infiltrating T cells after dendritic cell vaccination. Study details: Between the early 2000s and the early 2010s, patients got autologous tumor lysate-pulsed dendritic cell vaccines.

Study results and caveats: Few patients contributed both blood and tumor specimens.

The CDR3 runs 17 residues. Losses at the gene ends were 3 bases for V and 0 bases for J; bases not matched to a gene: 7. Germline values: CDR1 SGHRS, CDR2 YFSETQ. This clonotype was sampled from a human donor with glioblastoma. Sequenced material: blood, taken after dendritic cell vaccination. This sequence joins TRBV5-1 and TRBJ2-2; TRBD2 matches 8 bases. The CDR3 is CASSSRGTRANTGELFF. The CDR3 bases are TGCGCCAGCAGCTCCCGAGGGACTAGGGCGAACACCGGGGAGCTGTTTTTT.